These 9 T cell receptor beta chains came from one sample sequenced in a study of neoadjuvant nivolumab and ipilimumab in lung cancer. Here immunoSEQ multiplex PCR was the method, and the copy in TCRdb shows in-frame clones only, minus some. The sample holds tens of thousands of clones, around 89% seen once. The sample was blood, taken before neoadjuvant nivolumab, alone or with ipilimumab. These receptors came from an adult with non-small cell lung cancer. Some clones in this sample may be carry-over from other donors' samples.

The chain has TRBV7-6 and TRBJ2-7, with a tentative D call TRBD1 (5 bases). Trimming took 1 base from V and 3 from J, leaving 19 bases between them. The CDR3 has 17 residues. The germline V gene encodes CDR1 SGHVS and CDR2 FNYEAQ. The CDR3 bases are TGTGCCAGCAGCTTAGGGTACAGGTTAACCCCCCTCTACGAGCAGTACTTC. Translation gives CASSLGYRLTPLYEQYF.

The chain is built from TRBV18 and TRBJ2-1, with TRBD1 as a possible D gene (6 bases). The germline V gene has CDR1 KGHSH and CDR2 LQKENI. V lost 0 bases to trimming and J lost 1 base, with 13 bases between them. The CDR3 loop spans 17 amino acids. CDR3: CASSPPGAEKSYNEQFF. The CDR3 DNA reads TGTGCCAGCTCACCACCGGGGGCGGAGAAGTCCTACAATGAGCAGTTCTTC. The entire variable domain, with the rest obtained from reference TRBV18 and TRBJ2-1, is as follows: NAGVMQNPRHLVRRRGQEARLRCSPMKGHSHVYWYRQLPEEGLKFMVYLQKENIIDESGMPKERFSAEFPKEGPSILRIQQVVRGDSAAYFCASSPPGAEKSYNEQFFGPGTRLTVL.

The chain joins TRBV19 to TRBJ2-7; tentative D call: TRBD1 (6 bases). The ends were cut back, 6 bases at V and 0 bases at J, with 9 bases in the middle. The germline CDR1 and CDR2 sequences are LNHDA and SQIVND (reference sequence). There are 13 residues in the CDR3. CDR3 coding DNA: TGTGCCAGTAGCCGACAGGCCTCCTACGAGCAGTACTTC. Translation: CASSRQASYEQYF.

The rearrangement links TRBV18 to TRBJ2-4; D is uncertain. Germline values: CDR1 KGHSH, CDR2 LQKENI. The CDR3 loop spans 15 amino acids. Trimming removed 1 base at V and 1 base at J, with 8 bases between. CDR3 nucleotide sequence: TGTGCCAGCTCACCACAGGATCTGGCCAAAAACATTCAGTACTTC. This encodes CASSPQDLAKNIQYF.

This chain's CDR3 is CAWRGDSRTDGYTF. DNA for the CDR3: TGTGCCTGGAGGGGGGACAGCAGAACAGATGGCTACACCTTC. The chain recombines TRBV30 with TRBJ1-2; TRBD1 matches 7 bases. The germline gives CDR1 GTSNPN, CDR2 SVGIG (reference sequence). V lost 3 bases to trimming and J lost 6 bases; unmatched junction nucleotides: 10. There are 14 residues in the CDR3.

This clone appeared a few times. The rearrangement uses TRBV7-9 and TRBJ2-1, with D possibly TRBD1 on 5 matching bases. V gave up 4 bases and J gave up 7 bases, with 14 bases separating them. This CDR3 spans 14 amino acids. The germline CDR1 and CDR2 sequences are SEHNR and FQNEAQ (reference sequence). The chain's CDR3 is CASSSRAGKNEQFF. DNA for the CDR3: TGTGCCAGCAGCTCTCGGGCAGGGAAGAATGAGCAGTTCTTC.

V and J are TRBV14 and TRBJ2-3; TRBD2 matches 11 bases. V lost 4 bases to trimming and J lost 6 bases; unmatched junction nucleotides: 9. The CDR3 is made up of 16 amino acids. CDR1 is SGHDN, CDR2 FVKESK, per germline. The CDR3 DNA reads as TGTGCCAGCAGCCCCCCCGGGACTAGCGGCGGGGATACGCAGTATTTT. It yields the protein CASSPPGTSGGDTQYF.

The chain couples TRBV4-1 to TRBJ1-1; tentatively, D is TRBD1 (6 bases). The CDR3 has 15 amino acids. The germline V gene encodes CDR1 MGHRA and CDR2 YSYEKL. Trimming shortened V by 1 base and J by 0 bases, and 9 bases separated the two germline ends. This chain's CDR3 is CASSQGTALNTEAFF. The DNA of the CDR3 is TGCGCCAGCAGCCAAGGGACAGCGTTGAACACTGAAGCTTTCTTT.

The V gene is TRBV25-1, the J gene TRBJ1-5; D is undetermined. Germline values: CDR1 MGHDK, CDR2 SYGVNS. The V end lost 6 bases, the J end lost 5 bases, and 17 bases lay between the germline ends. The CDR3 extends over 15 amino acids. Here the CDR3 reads CASSPSGRLYQPQHF. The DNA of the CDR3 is TGTGCCAGCAGCCCGTCTGGGAGGCTTTATCAGCCCCAGCATTTT. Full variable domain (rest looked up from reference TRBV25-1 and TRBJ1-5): EADIYQTPRYLVIGTGKKITLECSQTMGHDKMYWYQQDPGMELHLIHYSYGVNSTEKGDLSSESTVSRIRTEHFPLTLESARPSHTSQYLCASSPSGRLYQPQHFGDGTRLSIL.